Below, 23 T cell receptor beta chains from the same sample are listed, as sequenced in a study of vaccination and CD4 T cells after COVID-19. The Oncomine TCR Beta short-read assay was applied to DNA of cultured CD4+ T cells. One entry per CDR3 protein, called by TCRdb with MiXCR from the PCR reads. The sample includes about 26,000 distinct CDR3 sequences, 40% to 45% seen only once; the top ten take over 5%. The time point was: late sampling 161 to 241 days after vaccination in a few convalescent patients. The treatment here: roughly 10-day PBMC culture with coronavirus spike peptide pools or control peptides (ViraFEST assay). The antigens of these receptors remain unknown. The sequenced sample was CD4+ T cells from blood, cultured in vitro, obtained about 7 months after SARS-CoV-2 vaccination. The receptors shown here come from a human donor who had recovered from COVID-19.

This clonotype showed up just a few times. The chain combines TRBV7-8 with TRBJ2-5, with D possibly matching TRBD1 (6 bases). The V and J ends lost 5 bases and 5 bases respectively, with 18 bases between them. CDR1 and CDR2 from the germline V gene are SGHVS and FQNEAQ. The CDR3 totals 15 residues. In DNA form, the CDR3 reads TGTGCCAGCAGCGTTGTAAGCAGGGGATGGGAGACCCAGTACTTC. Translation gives CASSVVSRGWETQYF.

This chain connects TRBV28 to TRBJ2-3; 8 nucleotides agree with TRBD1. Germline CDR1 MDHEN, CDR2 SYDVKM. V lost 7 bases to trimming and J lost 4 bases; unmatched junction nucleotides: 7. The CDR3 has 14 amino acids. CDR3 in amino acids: CASILAGGADTQYF. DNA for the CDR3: TGTGCCAGCATTCTGGCAGGGGGCGCAGATACGCAGTATTTT.

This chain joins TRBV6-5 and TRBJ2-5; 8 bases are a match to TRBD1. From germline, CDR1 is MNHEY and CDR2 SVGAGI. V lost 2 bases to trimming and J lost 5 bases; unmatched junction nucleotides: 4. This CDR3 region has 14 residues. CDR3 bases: TGTGCCAGCAGTTACACCTGGACAGGGGAGACCCAGTACTTC. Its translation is CASSYTWTGETQYF.

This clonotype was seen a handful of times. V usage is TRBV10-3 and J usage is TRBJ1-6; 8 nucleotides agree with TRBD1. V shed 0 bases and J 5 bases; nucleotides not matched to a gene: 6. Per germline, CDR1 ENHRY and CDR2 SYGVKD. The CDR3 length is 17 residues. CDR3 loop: CAISESRQGTDNSPLHF. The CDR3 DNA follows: TGTGCCATCAGTGAGTCCAGACAGGGGACGGATAATTCACCCCTCCACTTT.

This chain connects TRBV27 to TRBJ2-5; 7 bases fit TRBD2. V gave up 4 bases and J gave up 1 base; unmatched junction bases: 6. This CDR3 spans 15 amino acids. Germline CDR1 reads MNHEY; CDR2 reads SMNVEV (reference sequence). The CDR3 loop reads CASSSAGELQETQYF. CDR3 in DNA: TGTGCCAGCAGTTCGGCGGGAGAGCTCCAAGAGACCCAGTACTTC.

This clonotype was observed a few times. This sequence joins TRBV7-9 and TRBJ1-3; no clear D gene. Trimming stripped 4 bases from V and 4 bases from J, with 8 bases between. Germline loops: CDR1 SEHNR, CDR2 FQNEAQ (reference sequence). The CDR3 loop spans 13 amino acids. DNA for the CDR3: TGTGCCAGCAGCTACCAGAGGGGAAACACCATATATTTT. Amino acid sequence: CASSYQRGNTIYF.

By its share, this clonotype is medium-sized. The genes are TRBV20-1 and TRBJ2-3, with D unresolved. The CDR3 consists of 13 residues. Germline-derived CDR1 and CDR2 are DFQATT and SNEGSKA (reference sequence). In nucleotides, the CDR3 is TGCAGGTGTTCAGCACTTCGCACAGATACGCAGTATTTT. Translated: CRCSALRTDTQYF.

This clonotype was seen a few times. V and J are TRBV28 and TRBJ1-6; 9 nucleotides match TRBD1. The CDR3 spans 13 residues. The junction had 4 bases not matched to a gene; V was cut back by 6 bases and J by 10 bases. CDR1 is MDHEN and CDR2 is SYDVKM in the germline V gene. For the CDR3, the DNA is TGTGCCAGCAGGGACAGGGGACGATCACCCCTCCACTTT. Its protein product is CASRDRGRSPLHF.

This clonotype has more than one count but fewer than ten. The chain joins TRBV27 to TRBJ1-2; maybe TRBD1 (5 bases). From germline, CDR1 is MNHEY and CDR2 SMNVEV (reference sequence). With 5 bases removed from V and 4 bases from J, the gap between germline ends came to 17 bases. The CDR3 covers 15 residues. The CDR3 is CASSLNPRGLYGYTF. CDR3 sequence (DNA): TGTGCCAGCAGTCTGAATCCTAGGGGCCTCTATGGCTACACCTTC.

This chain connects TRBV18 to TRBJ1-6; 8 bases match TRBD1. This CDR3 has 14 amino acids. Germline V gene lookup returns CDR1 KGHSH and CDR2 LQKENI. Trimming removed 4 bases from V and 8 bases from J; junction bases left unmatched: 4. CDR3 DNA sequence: TGTGCCAGCTCACGGGACAGGCAATATTCACCCCTCCACTTT. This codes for CASSRDRQYSPLHF.

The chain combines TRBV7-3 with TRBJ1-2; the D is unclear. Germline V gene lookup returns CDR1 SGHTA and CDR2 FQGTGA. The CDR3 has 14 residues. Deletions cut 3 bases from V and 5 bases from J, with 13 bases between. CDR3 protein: CASSLNPAGYGYTF. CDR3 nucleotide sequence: TGTGCCAGCAGCTTGAATCCGGCGGGGTATGGCTACACCTTC.

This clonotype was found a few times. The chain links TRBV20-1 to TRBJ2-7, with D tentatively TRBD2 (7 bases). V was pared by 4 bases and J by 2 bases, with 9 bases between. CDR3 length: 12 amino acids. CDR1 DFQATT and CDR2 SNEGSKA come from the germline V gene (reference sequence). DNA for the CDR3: TGCAGTGCTATGGGGGGGCCCTACGAGCAGTACTTC. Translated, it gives CSAMGGPYEQYF.

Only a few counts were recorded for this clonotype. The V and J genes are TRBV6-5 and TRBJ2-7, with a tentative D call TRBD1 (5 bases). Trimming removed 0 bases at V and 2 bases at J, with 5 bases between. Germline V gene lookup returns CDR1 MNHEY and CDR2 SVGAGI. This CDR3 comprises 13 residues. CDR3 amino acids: CASSYSGPYEQYF. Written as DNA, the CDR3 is TGTGCCAGCAGTTACTCGGGGCCCTACGAGCAGTACTTC.

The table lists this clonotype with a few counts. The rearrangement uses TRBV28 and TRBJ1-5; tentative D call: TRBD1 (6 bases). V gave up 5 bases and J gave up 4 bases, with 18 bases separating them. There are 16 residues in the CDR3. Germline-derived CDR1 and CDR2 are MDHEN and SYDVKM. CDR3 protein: CASSMQTGRGNQPQHF. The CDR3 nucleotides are TGTGCCAGCAGTATGCAAACAGGGCGAGGGAATCAGCCCCAGCATTTT.

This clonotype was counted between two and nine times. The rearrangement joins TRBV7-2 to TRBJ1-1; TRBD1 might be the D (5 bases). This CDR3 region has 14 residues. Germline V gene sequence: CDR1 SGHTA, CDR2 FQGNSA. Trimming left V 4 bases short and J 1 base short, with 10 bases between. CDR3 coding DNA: TGTGCCAGCAGCTGGTATGACAGGAACACTGAAGCTTTCTTT. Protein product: CASSWYDRNTEAFF.

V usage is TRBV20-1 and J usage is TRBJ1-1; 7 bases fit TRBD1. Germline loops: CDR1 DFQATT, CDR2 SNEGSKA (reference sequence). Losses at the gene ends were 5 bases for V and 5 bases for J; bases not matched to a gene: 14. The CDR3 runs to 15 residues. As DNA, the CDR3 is TGCAGTGCTCCTAAACCGGGACAGCCGGGGACTGAAGCTTTCTTT. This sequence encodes CSAPKPGQPGTEAFF.

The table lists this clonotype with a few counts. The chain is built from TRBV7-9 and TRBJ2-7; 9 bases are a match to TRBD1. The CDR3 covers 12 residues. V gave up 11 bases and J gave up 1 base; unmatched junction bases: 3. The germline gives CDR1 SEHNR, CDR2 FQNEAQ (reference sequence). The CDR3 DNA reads TGTGCCTCGGGACAGGGTTCCTACGAGCAGTACTTC. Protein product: CASGQGSYEQYF.

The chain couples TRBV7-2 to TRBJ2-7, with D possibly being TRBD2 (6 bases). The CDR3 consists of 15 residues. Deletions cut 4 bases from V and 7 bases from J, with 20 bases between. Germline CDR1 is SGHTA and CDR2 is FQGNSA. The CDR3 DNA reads TGTGCCAGCAGCTGGGACTTTCCCACTACCCAAGAGCAGTACTTC. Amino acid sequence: CASSWDFPTTQEQYF.

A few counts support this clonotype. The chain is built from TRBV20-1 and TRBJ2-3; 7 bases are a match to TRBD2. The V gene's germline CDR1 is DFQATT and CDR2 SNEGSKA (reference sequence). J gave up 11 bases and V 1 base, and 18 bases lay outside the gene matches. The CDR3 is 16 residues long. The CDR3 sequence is CSARVAREYRPGMQYF. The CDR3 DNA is TGCAGTGCTAGAGTTGCGCGGGAGTATCGCCCCGGAATGCAGTATTTT.

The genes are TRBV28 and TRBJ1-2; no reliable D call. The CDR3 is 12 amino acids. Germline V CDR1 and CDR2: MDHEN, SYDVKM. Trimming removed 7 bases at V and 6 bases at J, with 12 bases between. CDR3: CASKKGWHGYTF. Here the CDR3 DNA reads TGTGCCAGCAAAAAAGGGTGGCATGGCTACACCTTC.

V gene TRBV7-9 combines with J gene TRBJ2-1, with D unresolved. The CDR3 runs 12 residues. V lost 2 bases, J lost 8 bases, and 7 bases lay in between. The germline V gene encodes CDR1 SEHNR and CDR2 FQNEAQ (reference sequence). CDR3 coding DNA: TGTGCCAGCAGCTTATTAGGGTATGAGCAGTTCTTC. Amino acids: CASSLLGYEQFF.

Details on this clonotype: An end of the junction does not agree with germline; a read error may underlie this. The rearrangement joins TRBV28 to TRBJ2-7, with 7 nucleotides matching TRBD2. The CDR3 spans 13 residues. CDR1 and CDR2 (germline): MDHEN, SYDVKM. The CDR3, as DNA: TGTGCCAGCAGTCAGACTAGCTCCAACGAGCAGTACTTC. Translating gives CASSQTSSNEQYF.

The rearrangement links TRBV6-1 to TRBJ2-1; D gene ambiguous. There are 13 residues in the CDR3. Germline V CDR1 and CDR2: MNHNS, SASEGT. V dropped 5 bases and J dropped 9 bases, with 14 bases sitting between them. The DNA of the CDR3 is TGTGCCAGCAGTCAAGTGTTATTTGGTGAGCAGTTCTTC. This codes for CASSQVLFGEQFF.